This TCR beta chain was identified during a study of tumor-infiltrating lymphocytes in oesophageal squamous cell carcinoma (dated by TCRdb to the mid-2010s). CDR1 and CDR2 (SGHKS, YYEKEE) derive from the germline V gene (reference sequence). Trimmed from V: 4 bases; trimmed from J: 4 bases; junction bases lacking a gene match: 7. The CDR3 contains 15 residues, cysteine and phenylalanine counted. Just the 45-base CDR3 DNA is kept, in frame starting at base 1. This clonotype appeared many times. Its antigen target is currently unknown. Base qualities are not recorded, but no much larger clone differs from it by a single base. The library relied on PCR. Sequencing instrument: Illumina HiSeq 2000. The public sequencing data were trimmed at Q25 with fastp and processed into clonotypes with MiXCR by TCRdb, which kept only in-frame beta chains. Rows merge per CDR3 protein into single entries with the most common DNA and genes. This sample has about 21,000 distinct CDR3 sequences in its table, and around two fifths of those were observed once. Clones ranked in the top ten supply 37% of the sample.

The sequence links TRBV5-5 to TRBJ2-5, and TRBD1 matches 10 of the central bases. The receptor's source is a male donor with esophageal squamous cell carcinoma. Source material: esophageal tumor tissue. The encoded CDR3 is CASSDQGTGVETQYF. In nucleotides, the sequence is TGTGCCAGCAGCGACCAAGGGACAGGGGTAGAGACCCAGTACTTC.